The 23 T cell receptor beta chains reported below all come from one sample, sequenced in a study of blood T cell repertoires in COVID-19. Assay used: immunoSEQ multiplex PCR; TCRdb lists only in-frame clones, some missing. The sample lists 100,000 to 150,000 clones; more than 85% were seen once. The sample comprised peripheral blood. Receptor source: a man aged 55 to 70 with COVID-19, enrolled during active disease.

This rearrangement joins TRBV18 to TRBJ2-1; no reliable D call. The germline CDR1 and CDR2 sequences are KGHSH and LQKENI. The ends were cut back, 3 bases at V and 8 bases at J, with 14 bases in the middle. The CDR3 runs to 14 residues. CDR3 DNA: TGTGCCAGCTCACCCTCGGTCGTAAACGATGAGCAGTTCTTC. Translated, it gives CASSPSVVNDEQFF.

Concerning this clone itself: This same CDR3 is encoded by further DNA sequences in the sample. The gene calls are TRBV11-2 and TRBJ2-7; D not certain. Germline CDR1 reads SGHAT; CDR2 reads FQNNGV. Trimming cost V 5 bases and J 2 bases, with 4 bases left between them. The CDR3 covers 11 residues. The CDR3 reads CASSSTYEQYF. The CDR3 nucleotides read TGTGCCAGCAGCAGCACCTACGAGCAGTACTTC.

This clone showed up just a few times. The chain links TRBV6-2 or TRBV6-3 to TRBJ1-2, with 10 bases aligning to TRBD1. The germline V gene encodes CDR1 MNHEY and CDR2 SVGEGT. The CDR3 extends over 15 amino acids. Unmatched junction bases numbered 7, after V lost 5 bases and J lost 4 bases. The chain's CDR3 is CASSHRDRGSYGYTF. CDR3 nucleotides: TGTGCCAGCAGTCACCGGGACAGGGGTAGCTATGGCTACACCTTC.

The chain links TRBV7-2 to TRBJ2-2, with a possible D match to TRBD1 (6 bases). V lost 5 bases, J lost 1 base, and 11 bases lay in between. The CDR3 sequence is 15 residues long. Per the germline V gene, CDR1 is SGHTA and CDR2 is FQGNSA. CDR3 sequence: CASSPTDRNTGELFF. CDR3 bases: TGTGCCAGCAGCCCGACGGACAGGAACACCGGGGAGCTGTTTTTT. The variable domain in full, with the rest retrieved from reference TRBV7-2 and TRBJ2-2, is GAGVSQSPSNKVTEKGKDVELRCDPISGHTALYWYRQSLGQGLEFLIYFQGNSAPDKSGLPSDRFSAERTGGSVSTLTIQRTQQEDSAVYLCASSPTDRNTGELFFGEGSRLTVL.

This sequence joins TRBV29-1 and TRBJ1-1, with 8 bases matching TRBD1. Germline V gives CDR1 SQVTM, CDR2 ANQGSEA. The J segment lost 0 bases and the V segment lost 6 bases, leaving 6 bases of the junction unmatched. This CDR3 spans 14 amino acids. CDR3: CSVLDRDLNTEAFF. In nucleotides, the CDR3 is TGCAGCGTCCTGGACAGGGATCTGAACACTGAAGCTTTCTTT.

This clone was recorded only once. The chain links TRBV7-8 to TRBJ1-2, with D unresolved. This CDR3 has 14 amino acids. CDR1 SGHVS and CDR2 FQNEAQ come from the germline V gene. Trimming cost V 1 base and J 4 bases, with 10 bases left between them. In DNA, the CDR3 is TGTGCCAGCAGCTTAGTCGGGGAGCTCTATGGCTACACCTTC. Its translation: CASSLVGELYGYTF.

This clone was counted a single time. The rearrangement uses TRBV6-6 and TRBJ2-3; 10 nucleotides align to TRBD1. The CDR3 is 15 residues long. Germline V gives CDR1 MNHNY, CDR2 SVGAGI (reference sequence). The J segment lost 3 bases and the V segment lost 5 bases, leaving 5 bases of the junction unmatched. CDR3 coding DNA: TGTGCCAGCAGTCATTTGGGACAGGGGACAGATACGCAGTATTTT. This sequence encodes CASSHLGQGTDTQYF.

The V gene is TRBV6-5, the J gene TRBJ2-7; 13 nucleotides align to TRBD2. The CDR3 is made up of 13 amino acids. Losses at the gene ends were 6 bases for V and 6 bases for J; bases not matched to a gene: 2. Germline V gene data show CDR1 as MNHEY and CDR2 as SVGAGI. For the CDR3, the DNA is TGTGCCAGCAGAACTAGCGGGGGGGGCGAGCAGTACTTC. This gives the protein CASRTSGGGEQYF.

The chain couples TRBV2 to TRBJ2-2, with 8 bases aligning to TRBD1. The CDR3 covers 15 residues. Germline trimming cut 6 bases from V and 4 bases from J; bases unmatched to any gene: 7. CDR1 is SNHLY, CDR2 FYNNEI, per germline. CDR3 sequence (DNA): TGTGCCAGCAGAGTAGGAACAGGGGGCACCGGGGAGCTGTTTTTT. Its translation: CASRVGTGGTGELFF. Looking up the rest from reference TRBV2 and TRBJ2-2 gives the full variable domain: EPEVTQTPSHQVTQMGQEVILRCVPISNHLYFYWYRQILGQKVEFLVSFYNNEISEKSEIFDDQFSVERPDGSNFTLKIRSTKLEDSAMYFCASRVGTGGTGELFFGEGSRLTVL.

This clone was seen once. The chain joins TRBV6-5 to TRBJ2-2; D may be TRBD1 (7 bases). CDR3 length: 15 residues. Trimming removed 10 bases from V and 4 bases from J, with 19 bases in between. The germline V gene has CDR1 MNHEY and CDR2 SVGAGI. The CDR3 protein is CAIGTGTAGTGELFF. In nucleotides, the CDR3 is TGTGCCATTGGGACCGGGACAGCGGGCACCGGGGAGCTGTTTTTT.

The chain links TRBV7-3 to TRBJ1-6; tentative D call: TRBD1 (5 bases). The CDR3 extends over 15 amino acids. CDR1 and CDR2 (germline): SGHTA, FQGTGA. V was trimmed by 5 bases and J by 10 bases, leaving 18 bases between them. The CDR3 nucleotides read TGTGCCAGCAGCATAGGGGTTTTGGGGCGATCACCCCTCCACTTT. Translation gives CASSIGVLGRSPLHF.

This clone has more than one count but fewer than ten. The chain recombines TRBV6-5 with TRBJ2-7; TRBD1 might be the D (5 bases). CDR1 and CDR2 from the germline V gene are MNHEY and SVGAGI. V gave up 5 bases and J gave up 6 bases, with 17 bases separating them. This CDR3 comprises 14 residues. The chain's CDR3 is CASSKTHRGFEQYF. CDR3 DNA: TGTGCCAGCAGTAAAACCCATAGGGGATTCGAGCAGTACTTC.

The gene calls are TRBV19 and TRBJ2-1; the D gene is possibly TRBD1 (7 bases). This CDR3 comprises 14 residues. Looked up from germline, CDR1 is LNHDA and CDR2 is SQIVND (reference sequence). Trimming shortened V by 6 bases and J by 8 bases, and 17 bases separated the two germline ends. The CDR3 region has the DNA TGTGCCAGTAGACAGGGGACTTTACACGATGAGCAGTTCTTC. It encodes CASRQGTLHDEQFF.

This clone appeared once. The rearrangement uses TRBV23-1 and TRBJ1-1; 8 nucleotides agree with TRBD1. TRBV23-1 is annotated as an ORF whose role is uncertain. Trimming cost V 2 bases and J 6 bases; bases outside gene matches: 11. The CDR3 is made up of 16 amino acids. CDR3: CASSQRTGGPKSEAFF. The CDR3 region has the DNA TGCGCCAGCAGTCAACGTACAGGGGGTCCGAAATCTGAAGCTTTCTTT.

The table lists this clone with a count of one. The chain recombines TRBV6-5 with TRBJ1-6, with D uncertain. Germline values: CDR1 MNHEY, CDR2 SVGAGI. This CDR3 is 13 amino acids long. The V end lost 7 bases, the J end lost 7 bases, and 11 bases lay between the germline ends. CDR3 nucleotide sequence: TGTGCCAGCATCCCCGCCAGGAATTCACCCCTCCACTTT. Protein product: CASIPARNSPLHF.

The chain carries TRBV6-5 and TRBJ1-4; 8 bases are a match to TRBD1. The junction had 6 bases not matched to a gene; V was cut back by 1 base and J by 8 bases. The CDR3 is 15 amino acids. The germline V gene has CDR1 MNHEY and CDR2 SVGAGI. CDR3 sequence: CASSYWGTGDEKLFF. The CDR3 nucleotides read TGTGCCAGCAGTTACTGGGGGACAGGAGACGAAAAACTGTTTTTT.

CDR3 bases: TGTGCCTGGACCCTCTCGACAAGGTCGAGTGAAAAACTGTTTTTT. Translating it yields CAWTLSTRSSEKLFF. This rearrangement joins TRBV30 to TRBJ1-4, with D uncertain. The CDR3 has 15 residues. In germline, CDR1 is GTSNPN, CDR2 SVGIG (reference sequence). V lost 4 bases, J lost 7 bases, and 19 bases lay in between.

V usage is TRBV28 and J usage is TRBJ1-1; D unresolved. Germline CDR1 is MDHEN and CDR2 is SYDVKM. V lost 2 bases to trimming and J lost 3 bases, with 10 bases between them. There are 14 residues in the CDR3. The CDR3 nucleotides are TGTGCCAGCAGTTTACAGTCATTACACACTGAAGCTTTCTTT. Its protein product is CASSLQSLHTEAFF.

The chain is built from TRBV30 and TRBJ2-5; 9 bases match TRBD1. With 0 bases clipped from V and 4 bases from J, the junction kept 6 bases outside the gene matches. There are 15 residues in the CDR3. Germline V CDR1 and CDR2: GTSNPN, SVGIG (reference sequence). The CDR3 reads CAWSVLGTGLETQYF. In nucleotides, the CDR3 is TGTGCCTGGAGTGTACTGGGGACAGGGCTAGAGACCCAGTACTTC.

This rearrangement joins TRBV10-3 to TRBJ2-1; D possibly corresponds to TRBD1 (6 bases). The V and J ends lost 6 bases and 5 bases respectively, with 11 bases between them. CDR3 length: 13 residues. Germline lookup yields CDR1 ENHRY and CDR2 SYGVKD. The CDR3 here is CAIRGDTNNEQFF. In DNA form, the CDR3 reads TGTGCCATCAGGGGGGACACTAACAATGAGCAGTTCTTC.

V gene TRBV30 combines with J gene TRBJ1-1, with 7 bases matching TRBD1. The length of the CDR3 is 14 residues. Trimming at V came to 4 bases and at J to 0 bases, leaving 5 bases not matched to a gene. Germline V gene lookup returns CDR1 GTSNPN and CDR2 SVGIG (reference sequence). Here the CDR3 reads CAWTGTVMNTEAFF. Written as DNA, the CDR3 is TGTGCCTGGACCGGGACAGTAATGAACACTGAAGCTTTCTTT.

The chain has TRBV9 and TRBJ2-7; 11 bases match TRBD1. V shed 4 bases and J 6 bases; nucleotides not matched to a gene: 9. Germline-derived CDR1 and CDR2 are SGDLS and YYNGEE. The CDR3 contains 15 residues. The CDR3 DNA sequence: TGTGCCAGCAGCCCTCGGGACAGGGGGTCTTCCGAGCAGTACTTC. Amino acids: CASSPRDRGSSEQYF. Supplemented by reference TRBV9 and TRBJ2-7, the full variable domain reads DSGVTQTPKHLITATGQRVTLRCSPRSGDLSVYWYQQSLDQGLQFLIQYYNGEERAKGNILERFSAQQFPDLHSELNLSSLELGDSALYFCASSPRDRGSSEQYFGPGTRLTVT.

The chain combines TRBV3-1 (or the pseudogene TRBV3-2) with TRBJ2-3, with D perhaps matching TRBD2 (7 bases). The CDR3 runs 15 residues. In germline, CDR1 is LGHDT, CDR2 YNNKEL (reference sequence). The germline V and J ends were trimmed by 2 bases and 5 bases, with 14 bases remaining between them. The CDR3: CASSQPGGLGDTQYF. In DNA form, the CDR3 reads TGTGCCAGCAGCCAACCCGGGGGGCTCGGAGATACGCAGTATTTT.